This T cell receptor beta chain is from a study of follicular helper T cells after annual influenza vaccination. Across the study: Across the 2013-2014, 2014-2015 and 2015-2016 vaccination seasons, some subjects were resampled.

Study-wide results and caveats: ICOS+CD38+ cTfh clonality change tracked circulating plasmablast frequency change.

Described time point: 2015-2016 season, 7 days after influenza vaccination. Cells are cTfh (non-naive CD4+CXCR5+PD-1+), split by ICOS and CD38 into double-positive or double-negative. In regard to this clone: The antigen remains unidentified.

Per germline, CDR1 SGHAT and CDR2 FQNNGV. The CDR3 spans 14 residues. Trimming shortened V by 3 bases and J by 2 bases, and 10 bases separated the two germline ends. TCRB sequencing was done at Survey resolution level. Some clones are missing from TCRdb's copy, which holds only in-frame ones; the method was immunoSEQ multiplex PCR. The sample consists of about 10,000 clones, approximately 80% of them appearing once. The chain combines TRBV11-2 with TRBJ1-1; D unclear. Sequencing used CXCR5+ CD38- circulating T follicular helper cells from blood, obtained 7 days after influenza vaccination. Subset: circulating Tfh, non-naive CD4+CXCR5+PD-1+ (ICOS+CD38+ or ICOS-CD38-). This TCR derives from an adult who received the influenza vaccine. CDR3 region: CASSFLGSNTEAFF. The CDR3 DNA follows: TGTGCCAGCAGCTTCCTGGGGTCAAACACTGAAGCTTTCTTT.